A single sample is the source of the 2 T cell receptor beta chains below, sequenced in a study of T cells in Graves' hyperthyroidism and ophthalmopathy. TCR beta CDR3 regions were amplified from RNA transcripts. Primed by the HTBI set, a first-round RT-PCR was run on the TCR CDR3. Using its own MiXCR run on the multiplex PCR reads, TCRdb lists one record per CDR3 protein. The profile shows some 600,000 distinct CDR3 sequences, roughly 14% of them singletons. Sequencing used blood. These TCRs come from a woman in her 30s with Graves' hyperthyroidism that later progressed to Graves' ophthalmopathy.

Comments on this clonotype: This may stem from a read error, because a much larger clone lies one nucleotide away. This CDR3 is missing its conserved last phenylalanine or tryptophan, likely due to a read error. This chain joins TRBV7-9 and TRBJ2-5; 8 bases line up with TRBD2. This CDR3 contains 15 residues. Germline-derived CDR1 and CDR2 are SEHNR and FQNEAQ (reference sequence). V was pared by 1 base and J by 2 bases, with 3 bases of the junction left unmatched. CDR3 sequence reads: CASSLGVAGQETQYC. Written as DNA, the CDR3 is TGTGCCAGCAGCTTAGGGGTAGCGGGGCAAGAGACCCAGTACTGC.

The sample holds a few counts of this clonotype. The V and J genes are TRBV30 and TRBJ1-5, with D unclear. Germline V gene sequence: CDR1 GTSNPN, CDR2 SVGIG (reference sequence). The CDR3 sequence is 17 residues long. Trimming removed 0 bases at V and 2 bases at J, with 17 bases between. The CDR3 region has the DNA TGTGCCTGGAGTGTAAGCGGAGACTTTCACGGCAATCAGCCCCAGCATTTT. Translation gives CAWSVSGDFHGNQPQHF.